This note documents a single TCR beta chain sequence. Its cognate antigen is unknown. The data were taken from a study of T cell responses to AZD1222 COVID-19 vaccine. Study-level points and caveats: Without day 14 samples, only post-peak T cell repertoires were studied. The sample set comprised mostly white British donors with more females, and clonal diversity was possibly underestimated.

Profiled with immunoSEQ multiplex PCR; TCRdb holds only in-frame clones, not every one. This sample has more than 65,000 clones, with roughly 85% found just once. The sequence derives from an adult who received the AZD1222 COVID-19 vaccine. The sequencing here drew on peripheral blood, taken 28 days after the second AZD1222 dose.

The CDR3 is CASTLARGGTEAFF. Written as DNA, the CDR3 is TGCGCCAGCACCCTGGCCCGGGGAGGCACTGAAGCTTTCTTT. V gene TRBV10-2 combines with J gene TRBJ1-1; D unresolved. The CDR3 runs 14 residues. Germline lookup yields CDR1 WSHSY and CDR2 SAAADI. The ends were cut back, 7 bases at V and 4 bases at J, with 16 bases in the middle.